The 20 T cell receptor beta chains in this list originate from one sample, sequenced in a study of CD8+ T cells in alopecia areata. Isolated RNA was reverse transcribed into cDNA used as the sequencing template. Sequencing was performed with immunoSEQ multiplex PCR; in TCRdb, only in-frame clones are kept and a portion is missing. This table holds some 200,000 clones, about three fifths found once. Treatment of the sample: oral pan-JAK inhibitor, 5-10 mg twice daily. The sequencing here drew on CD8+ T cells sorted from blood, taken at week 24, from a patient treated with tofacitinib. These receptors were collected from a human donor with alopecia areata.

The V gene is TRBV29-1, the J gene TRBJ1-1; D ambiguous. Trimming removed 6 bases from V and 2 bases from J, with 13 bases in between. This CDR3 spans 13 amino acids. CDR1 and CDR2 (germline): SQVTM, ANQGSEA. The CDR3 here is CSVYGRTNTEAFF. The CDR3 region has the DNA TGCAGCGTCTACGGGAGAACCAACACTGAAGCTTTCTTT.

The rearrangement joins TRBV4-1 to TRBJ2-3, with 12 positions matching TRBD2. V lost 2 bases, J lost 3 bases, and 6 bases stayed unmatched. This CDR3 region has 17 residues. From germline, CDR1 is MGHRA and CDR2 YSYEKL. In DNA form, the CDR3 reads TGCGCCAGCAGCCAACGCCTAGCGGGGGGGCGAACAGATACGCAGTATTTT. This gives the protein CASSQRLAGGRTDTQYF.

V and J are TRBV21-1 and TRBJ2-7; the table's D call of TRBD1 was not tested on the DNA. TRBV21-1 is a pseudogene. The CDR3 contains 14 residues. CDR3 loop: CASTRNRGLYEQYF. The CDR3 nucleotides read TGTGCCAGCACCAGAAACAGGGGGCTCTACGAGCAGTACTTC.

V usage is TRBV25-1 and J usage is TRBJ1-2; D is unclear. The CDR3 contains 14 residues. CDR1 is MGHDK and CDR2 is SYGVNS in the germline V gene. Deletions cut 5 bases from V and 5 bases from J, with 15 bases between. This CDR3 is CASSPPGIGYGYTF. DNA of the CDR3: TGTGCCAGCAGTCCTCCCGGGATAGGTTATGGCTACACCTTC.

V is TRBV11-2 and J is TRBJ2-7; 15 bases map to TRBD2. V dropped 4 bases and J dropped 8; count of bases not matched to a gene: 9. The CDR3 covers 16 residues. CDR1 is SGHAT and CDR2 is FQNNGV in the germline V gene. The CDR3 DNA reads as TGTGCCAGCAGCTCGGCGGGACTAGCGGGGGGACAAAAGCAGTACTTC. Protein product: CASSSAGLAGGQKQYF.

This clone was observed once. J is TRBJ2-3 and V is TRBV5-6, with TRBD2 identical over 8 bases. Germline V gives CDR1 SGHDT, CDR2 YYEEEE. With V trimmed by 4 bases and J by 4 bases, 5 bases remained unmatched. This CDR3 spans 14 amino acids. The CDR3 region is CASSMGLGADTQYF. The CDR3 DNA reads as TGTGCCAGCAGCATGGGACTAGGGGCAGATACGCAGTATTTT.

V and J are TRBV2 and TRBJ2-1; 13 bases line up with TRBD2. CDR1 and CDR2 (germline): SNHLY, FYNNEI. The junction had 2 bases not matched to a gene; V was cut back by 8 bases and J by 4 bases. The CDR3 sequence is 14 residues long. The CDR3 DNA reads as TGTGCCAGCTCGACTAGCGGGGGGTACAATGAGCAGTTCTTC. Translation gives CASSTSGGYNEQFF.

The chain couples TRBV7-8 to TRBJ2-1; D is undetermined. The CDR3 contains 15 residues. In germline, CDR1 is SGHVS, CDR2 FQNEAQ. V was trimmed by 5 bases and J by 0 bases, leaving 11 bases between them. CDR3 region: CASSAEGSSYNEQFF. The CDR3 bases are TGTGCCAGCAGCGCCGAAGGTAGCTCCTACAATGAGCAGTTCTTC.

The chain recombines TRBV19 with TRBJ1-2; D is possibly TRBD1 (5 bases). The CDR3 has 14 amino acids. Trimming pared 5 bases from V and 5 bases from J, leaving 15 bases between. Germline CDR1 and CDR2: LNHDA and SQIVND (reference sequence). The CDR3 nucleotides read TGTGCCAGTAGTCTCCCACAGACAGTGTATGGCTACACCTTC. Translation: CASSLPQTVYGYTF.

This chain uses TRBV13 with TRBJ2-5; TRBD2 matches at 10 bases. Germline CDR1 and CDR2: PRHDT and FYEKMQ (reference sequence). This CDR3 is built from 16 residues. Unmatched junction bases numbered 9, after V lost 5 bases and J lost 3 bases. CDR3 sequence: CASSQGLAEPKETQYF. For the CDR3, the DNA is TGTGCCAGCAGCCAAGGACTAGCGGAACCTAAAGAGACCCAGTACTTC.

The chain carries TRBV2 and TRBJ1-1; D gene unclear. Germline V lookup: CDR1 SNHLY, CDR2 FYNNEI. The CDR3 sequence is 15 residues long. V shed 2 bases and J shed 0 bases, with 10 bases lying between them. CDR3: CASSEWGGLNTEAFF. CDR3 DNA sequence: TGTGCCAGCAGTGAATGGGGAGGGTTGAACACTGAAGCTTTCTTT.

This chain connects TRBV4-2 to TRBJ1-3; D not certain. From germline, CDR1 is LGHNA and CDR2 YNFKEQ. The V gene lost 3 bases and the J gene lost 0 bases, with 9 bases spanning the gap. This CDR3 has 15 amino acids. CDR3 in amino acids: CASSQEFVSGNTIYF. The CDR3 DNA reads as TGTGCCAGCAGCCAGGAGTTCGTCTCTGGAAACACCATATATTTT.

V and J are TRBV7-9 and TRBJ1-2, with D possibly TRBD1 on 5 matching bases. Looked up from germline, CDR1 is SEHNR and CDR2 is FQNEAQ (reference sequence). The CDR3 has 12 amino acids. Trimming pared 11 bases from V and 6 bases from J, leaving 16 bases between. The CDR3 loop reads CALRRGSDGYTF. The CDR3 nucleotides read TGTGCCTTGAGGCGGGGGTCGGATGGCTACACCTTC.

This clone was picked up a small number of times. J is TRBJ2-3 and V is TRBV2, with 12 nucleotides matching TRBD1. The junction had 6 bases not matched to a gene; V was cut back by 5 bases and J by 0 bases. The V gene's germline CDR1 is SNHLY and CDR2 FYNNEI. The CDR3 runs to 17 residues. The CDR3 nucleotides read TGTGCCAGCAGTAGAGGGACAGGGGGCCATAGCACAGATACGCAGTATTTT. Its translation is CASSRGTGGHSTDTQYF.

This clone was found a few times. This chain links TRBV27 with TRBJ2-5, with D possibly being TRBD1 or TRBD2 (6 bases each). CDR1 is MNHEY and CDR2 is SMNVEV in the germline V gene (reference sequence). V lost 1 base and J lost 4, with 7 bases in between. The CDR3 totals 13 residues. CDR3 sequence (DNA): TGTGCCAGCAGTTTATGGGGGGCAGAGACCCAGTACTTC. This encodes CASSLWGAETQYF.

This clone appeared a single time. The DNA of the CDR3 is TGTGCCAGCAGCTCCGCCTTAGACAGGACCACCTACGAGCAGTACTTC. Translated: CASSSALDRTTYEQYF. The V call is TRBV9, the J call TRBJ2-7; D is possibly TRBD1 (6 bases). Germline CDR1 is SGDLS and CDR2 is YYNGEE. Trimming took off 4 bases at V and 2 bases at J, with 19 bases between the two ends. The CDR3 spans 16 residues.

The genes are TRBV13 and TRBJ2-3, with D perhaps TRBD2 (6 bases). V lost 2 bases and J 6 bases, leaving 15 bases between the germline ends. Germline V gives CDR1 PRHDT, CDR2 FYEKMQ (reference sequence). The CDR3 covers 15 residues. The CDR3 coding sequence is TGTGCCAGCAGCTTACGGGGGTCTAGCTCGGATACGCAGTATTTT. Encoded protein: CASSLRGSSSDTQYF.

This clone was found a few times. The chain is built from TRBV29-1 and TRBJ1-2, with TRBD1 matching 7 bases. Germline V lookup: CDR1 SQVTM, CDR2 ANQGSEA. The CDR3 is 13 amino acids. V lost 8 bases and J lost 6; bases outside the gene matches: 12. CDR3 nucleotides: TGCAGCATAAGACCGACAGGGTTTCATGGCTACACCTTC. This sequence encodes CSIRPTGFHGYTF.

The chain employs TRBV19 and TRBJ1-4; D is perhaps TRBD1 (5 bases). Germline V lookup: CDR1 LNHDA, CDR2 SQIVND (reference sequence). Trimming took off 7 bases at V and 3 bases at J, with 15 bases between the two ends. There are 15 residues in the CDR3. The CDR3 nucleotides read TGTGCCAGTAACCCCGACAGCTCCCCTAATGAAAAACTGTTTTTT. Translation gives CASNPDSSPNEKLFF.

The chain recombines TRBV7-8 with TRBJ2-5, with 7 bases aligning to TRBD2. The ends lost 4 bases at V and 2 bases at J; junction bases unmatched: 7. The CDR3 loop spans 15 amino acids. The germline CDR1 and CDR2 sequences are SGHVS and FQNEAQ. The CDR3 spells CASSSTGTTQETQYF. CDR3 in DNA: TGTGCCAGCAGCTCAACCGGGACTACACAAGAGACCCAGTACTTC.